This T cell receptor (beta chain) originates from a study of blood T cells in healthy people across ages. The study's findings and limits: Unsorted PBMCs prevented conclusive naive versus antigen-experienced comparison.

With regard to this clonotype: Its antigen remains unknown.

It was with a sample-barcoded 5' primer and a J-beta primer mix that a second PCR of roughly 7 to 11 cycles was run. One entry per CDR3 protein results from TCRdb running MiXCR on the 5' RACE reads. Of under 950,000 distinct CDR3 sequences listed, 22% were seen once; the top ten hold 22%. Germline CDR1 is MNHEY and CDR2 is SVGEGT. The V end was cut by 11 bases, the J end by 4 bases, with 11 bases between. This CDR3 region has 11 residues. The chain joins TRBV6-2 or TRBV6-3 to TRBJ1-1; D not certain. The TCR was taken from a man aged 65 to 85 in good health. The specimen was blood. CDR3 coding DNA: TGTGCCGGCGGTTTTCCCACTGAAGCTTTCTTT. Translated, it gives CAGGFPTEAFF.